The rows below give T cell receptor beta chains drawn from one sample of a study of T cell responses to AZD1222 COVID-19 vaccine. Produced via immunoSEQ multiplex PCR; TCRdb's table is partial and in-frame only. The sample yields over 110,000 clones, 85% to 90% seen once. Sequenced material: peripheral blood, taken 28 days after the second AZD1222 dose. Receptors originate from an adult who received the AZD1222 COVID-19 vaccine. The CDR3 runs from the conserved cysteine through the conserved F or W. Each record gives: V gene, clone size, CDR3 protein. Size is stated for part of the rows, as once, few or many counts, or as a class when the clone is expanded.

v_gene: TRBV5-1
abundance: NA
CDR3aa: CASSKGQGPYNEQFF

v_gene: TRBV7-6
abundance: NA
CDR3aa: CASSLVMREQFF

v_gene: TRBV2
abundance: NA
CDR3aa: CASRRLAGAGETQYF

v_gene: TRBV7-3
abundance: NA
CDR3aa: CASSPRGGADTQYF

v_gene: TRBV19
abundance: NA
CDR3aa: CASRNPFQAFF

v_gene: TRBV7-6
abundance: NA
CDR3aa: CASSLAPQNDQPQHF

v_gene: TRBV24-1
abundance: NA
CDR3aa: CATSDFTAGENEQFF

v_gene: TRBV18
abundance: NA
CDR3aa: CASSPDSGNTIYF

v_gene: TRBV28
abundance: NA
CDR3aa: CASSLSGTAYGYTF

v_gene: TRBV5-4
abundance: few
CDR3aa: CASSSIPGQGALGEAFF

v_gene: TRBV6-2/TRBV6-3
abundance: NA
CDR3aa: CASSYSRDRGHNEQFF

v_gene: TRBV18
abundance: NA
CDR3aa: CASYDRFSGNTIYF

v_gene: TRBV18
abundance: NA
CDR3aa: CATREGLNTEAFF

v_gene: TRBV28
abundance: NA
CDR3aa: CASSLDSEGNEQFF

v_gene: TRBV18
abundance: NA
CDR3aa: CASSPRGDQPQHF

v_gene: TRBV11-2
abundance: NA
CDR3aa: CASERGLAYNEQFF

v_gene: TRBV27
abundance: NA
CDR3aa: CASSSSSGQGDTYNEQFF

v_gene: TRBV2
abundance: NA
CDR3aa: CASSEAMYEQFF

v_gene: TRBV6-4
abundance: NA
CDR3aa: CASSDEAYNEQFF

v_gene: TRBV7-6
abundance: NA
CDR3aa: CASSLKRGGRNEQFF

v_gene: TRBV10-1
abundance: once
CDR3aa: CASSETGGTYNEQFF

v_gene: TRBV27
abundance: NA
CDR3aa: CASSLQRNTEAFF

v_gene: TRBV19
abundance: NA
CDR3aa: CASSGQGVYEQYF

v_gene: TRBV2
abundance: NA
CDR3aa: CASSERASGYNEQFF

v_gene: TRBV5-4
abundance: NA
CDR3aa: CASNMGGGSTGELFF

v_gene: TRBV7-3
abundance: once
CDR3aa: CASSLTRTGGYTF

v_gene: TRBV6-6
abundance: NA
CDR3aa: CASSSTGSRNTEAFF

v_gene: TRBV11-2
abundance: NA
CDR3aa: CASSLVGTGGLGKLFF

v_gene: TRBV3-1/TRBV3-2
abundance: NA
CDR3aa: CASSSQGFAFF

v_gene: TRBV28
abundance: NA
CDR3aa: CASSTGQLVRKEGYTF

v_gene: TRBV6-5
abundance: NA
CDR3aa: CASSPGQGGNQPQHF

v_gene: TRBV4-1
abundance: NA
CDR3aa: CASSQERTTNEQFF

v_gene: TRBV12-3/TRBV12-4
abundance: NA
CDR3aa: CASRDNSGNTIYF

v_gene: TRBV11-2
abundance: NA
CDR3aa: CASSLGFTGTLNEQFF

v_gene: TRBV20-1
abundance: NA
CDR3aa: CSASYASNQPQHF

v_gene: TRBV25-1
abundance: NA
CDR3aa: CASNIAETQYF

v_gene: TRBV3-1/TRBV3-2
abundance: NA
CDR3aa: CASSLHPGNTEAFF

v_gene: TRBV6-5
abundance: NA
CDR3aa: CASSYSSKTVYGYTF

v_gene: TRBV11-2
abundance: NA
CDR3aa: CASSVSGKTEAFF

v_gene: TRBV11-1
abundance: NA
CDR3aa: CASSLLFGDRGETQYF

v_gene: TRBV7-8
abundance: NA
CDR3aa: CASSLDRNTEAFF

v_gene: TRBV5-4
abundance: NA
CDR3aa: CASSPGTPRSTEAFF

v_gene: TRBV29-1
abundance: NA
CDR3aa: CSLGGVYGYTF

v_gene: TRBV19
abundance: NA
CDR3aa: CASSLGQGGYGYTF

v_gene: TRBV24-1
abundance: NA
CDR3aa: CATSDSDRGSNEQFF

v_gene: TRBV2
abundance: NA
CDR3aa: CASSEGMNTEAFF

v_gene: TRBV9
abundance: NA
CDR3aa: CASSPGTHWGYGYTF

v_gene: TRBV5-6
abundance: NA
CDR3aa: CASSLGGWDQPQHF

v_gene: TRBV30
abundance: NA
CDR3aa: CAWSGDDGGRGYTF

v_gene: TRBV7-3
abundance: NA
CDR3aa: CASSLTPGDYEQYF

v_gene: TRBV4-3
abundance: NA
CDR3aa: CASSQYTPPPDGRVVYEQYF

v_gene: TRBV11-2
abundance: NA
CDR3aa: CASRIPTGETGELFF